This T cell receptor beta chain was sequenced in a study of shared clonotypes between healthy human individuals. TCRdb's copy holds only in-frame clones and misses some; the assay was immunoSEQ multiplex PCR. The sample contains about 2.4 million clones, around nine tenths of which appear only once. Germline V lookup: CDR1 MDHEN, CDR2 SYDVKM. This CDR3 region has 13 residues. Trimming left V 6 bases short and J 8 bases short, with 16 bases between. The genes are TRBV28 and TRBJ1-2, with D hard to call. Specimen: naive CD4+ T cells sorted from blood. Subset described: CD45RA+ positively selected. This receptor was taken from a man aged 18-30 years in good health. CDR3 in DNA: TGTGCCAGCAGATCGATAGCCACACGGGGCTACACCTTC. Translation gives CASRSIATRGYTF.